One and the same sample provided the 31 T cell receptor beta chains below, sequenced in a study of blood T cell repertoires in COVID-19. TCRdb keeps only in-frame clones here, not all; method: immunoSEQ multiplex PCR. Of 120,000 or so clones listed, roughly 77% are singletons. The sample consisted of peripheral blood. The source is a man aged 55 to 70 with active or convalescent COVID-19.

The chain recombines TRBV14 with TRBJ2-2; D is possibly TRBD2 (7 bases). The V end was cut by 2 bases, the J end by 1 base, with 11 bases between. CDR1 and CDR2 from the germline V gene are SGHDN and FVKESK. This CDR3 contains 16 residues. CDR3 sequence: CASSQRGGVNTGELFF. CDR3 bases: TGTGCCAGCAGCCAAAGGGGGGGCGTGAACACCGGGGAGCTGTTTTTT.

This clone was recorded once. The CDR3 region is CASSLDASGKVEQFF. The CDR3 coding sequence is TGTGCCAGCAGCTTAGACGCTAGCGGGAAGGTTGAGCAGTTCTTC. J is TRBJ2-1 and V is TRBV7-7; TRBD2 aligns across 9 bases. Per germline, CDR1 SSHAT and CDR2 FNYEAQ (reference sequence). The CDR3 sequence is 15 residues long. The junction had 7 bases not matched to a gene; V was cut back by 1 base and J by 9 bases.

The chain carries TRBV19 and TRBJ2-7; D may be TRBD2 (6 bases). Germline CDR1 LNHDA, CDR2 SQIVND (reference sequence). Between the trimmed V and J ends, which lost 3 bases and 1 base, there was a span of 7 bases. This CDR3 has 13 amino acids. In DNA form, the CDR3 reads TGTGCCAGTAGTATGGGACTGTCCTACGAGCAGTACTTC. This encodes CASSMGLSYEQYF.

The chain employs TRBV29-1 and TRBJ1-2, with TRBD1 matching over 7 bases. The CDR3 sequence is 14 residues long. Unmatched junction bases numbered 3, after V lost 2 bases and J lost 0 bases. CDR1 and CDR2 (germline): SQVTM, ANQGSEA. In DNA form, the CDR3 reads TGCAGCGTTGAATGGGGACAGCCTAACTATGGCTACACCTTC. Translation: CSVEWGQPNYGYTF.

Written as DNA, the CDR3 is TGTGCCAGCAGTGCCGAGCGTTCCGAGCAGTACTTC. Amino acid sequence: CASSAERSEQYF. This chain joins TRBV2 and TRBJ2-7; no clear D. The CDR3 length is 12 residues. V gave up 4 bases and J gave up 6 bases, with 10 bases separating them. Germline-derived CDR1 and CDR2 are SNHLY and FYNNEI.

The J gene is TRBJ2-1, the V gene TRBV5-1; 7 positions agree with TRBD2. CDR1 SGHRS and CDR2 YFSETQ come from the germline V gene. Trimming at V came to 3 bases and at J to 9 bases, leaving 9 bases not matched to a gene. This CDR3 has 14 amino acids. The CDR3 nucleotides are TGCGCCAGCAGCTGGGCCTACACTAGCGTTGAGCAGTTCTTC. Its protein is CASSWAYTSVEQFF. Looking up the rest from reference TRBV5-1 and TRBJ2-1 gives the full variable domain: KAGVTQTPRYLIKTRGQQVTLSCSPISGHRSVSWYQQTPGQGLQFLFEYFSETQRNKGNFPGRFSGRQFSNSRSEMNVSTLELGDSALYLCASSWAYTSVEQFFGPGTRLTVL.

The table lists this clone with a count of one. This chain connects TRBV6-1 to TRBJ1-4; no firm D call. V was pared by 1 base and J by 8 bases, with 11 bases between. Germline loops: CDR1 MNHNS, CDR2 SASEGT. This CDR3 region has 14 residues. The chain's CDR3 is CASSEVRGVEKLFF. In nucleotides, the CDR3 is TGTGCCAGCAGTGAAGTACGCGGGGTAGAAAAACTGTTTTTT.

V usage is TRBV27 and J usage is TRBJ2-3, with no clear D. Germline CDR1 is MNHEY and CDR2 is SMNVEV (reference sequence). This CDR3 is 14 amino acids long. The V and J ends lost 4 bases and 2 bases respectively, with 10 bases between them. DNA for the CDR3: TGTGCCAGCAGTTGGAAGCGAACCACAGATACGCAGTATTTT. This translates into CASSWKRTTDTQYF.

The chain couples TRBV7-2 to TRBJ2-3; 12 bases are shared with TRBD2. Trimming removed 5 bases from V and 11 bases from J; junction bases left unmatched: 11. Germline lookup yields CDR1 SGHTA and CDR2 FQGNSA. CDR3 length: 15 residues. CDR3 in amino acids: CASSEGLAGDVKQYF. The CDR3 DNA reads as TGTGCCAGCAGCGAGGGACTAGCGGGCGACGTTAAGCAGTATTTT. The full variable domain, in which reference TRBV7-2 and TRBJ2-3 provide the parts outside the CDR3, is GAGVSQSPSNKVTEKGKDVELRCDPISGHTALYWYRQSLGQGLEFLIYFQGNSAPDKSGLPSDRFSAERTGGSVSTLTIQRTQQEDSAVYLCASSEGLAGDVKQYFGPGTRLTVL.

The V gene is TRBV15, the J gene TRBJ1-5, with D uncertain. The V and J ends lost 3 bases and 6 bases respectively, with 9 bases between them. The CDR3 contains 13 residues. Looked up from germline, CDR1 is LNHNV and CDR2 is YYDKDF (reference sequence). CDR3 in DNA: TGTGCCACCAGCAGGAAAGAGCGTCAGCCCCAGCATTTT. Translated: CATSRKERQPQHF.

The chain has TRBV2 and TRBJ1-6, with D tentatively TRBD1 (5 bases). There are 15 residues in the CDR3. Per the germline V gene, CDR1 is SNHLY and CDR2 is FYNNEI. V was clipped by 5 bases and J by 10 bases, with 18 bases between them. Here the CDR3 reads CASSPWTGGESPLHF. The CDR3 coding sequence is TGTGCCAGCAGTCCCTGGACGGGAGGGGAATCACCCCTCCACTTT.

The J gene is TRBJ2-1, the V gene TRBV6-2 or TRBV6-3, with 8 positions matching TRBD2. The J segment lost 4 bases and the V segment lost 5 bases, leaving 4 bases of the junction unmatched. The CDR3 covers 14 residues. Germline CDR1 MNHEY, CDR2 SVGEGT. This CDR3 is CASSVTSVYNEQFF. The CDR3 nucleotides read TGTGCCAGCAGTGTGACTAGCGTGTACAATGAGCAGTTCTTC.

The chain combines TRBV28 with TRBJ2-2; 13 bases match TRBD2. The CDR3 has 19 residues. The germline CDR1 and CDR2 sequences are MDHEN and SYDVKM. The trim removed 3 bases at V and 1 base at J, leaving 8 bases unmatched. In nucleotides, the CDR3 is TGTGCCAGCAGTTTGGGGGGACTAGCGGGATATTGGAACACCGGGGAGCTGTTTTTT. It yields the protein CASSLGGLAGYWNTGELFF.

The rearrangement links TRBV15 to TRBJ2-3, with TRBD2 matching 8 bases. The germline gives CDR1 LNHNV, CDR2 YYDKDF (reference sequence). Trimming removed 2 bases from V and 3 bases from J; junction bases left unmatched: 10. CDR3 length equals 17 residues. The CDR3: CATSRRSLAGTTDTQYF. The CDR3 region has the DNA TGTGCCACCAGCAGAAGATCCTTAGCGGGGACGACAGATACGCAGTATTTT.

The rearrangement uses TRBV27 and TRBJ2-3; no clear D. The V gene lost 3 bases and the J gene lost 2 bases, with 9 bases spanning the gap. Germline CDR1 reads MNHEY; CDR2 reads SMNVEV (reference sequence). The CDR3 contains 14 residues. CDR3 coding DNA: TGTGCCAGCAGTTTTGGGCTAATCACAGATACGCAGTATTTT. Translating gives CASSFGLITDTQYF.

This chain uses TRBV7-2 with TRBJ2-7, with 10 bases that match TRBD1. The J segment lost 5 bases and the V segment lost 4 bases, leaving 8 bases of the junction unmatched. This CDR3 has 15 residues. Per germline, CDR1 SGHTA and CDR2 FQGNSA. The CDR3 sequence: CASSSSGTGAHEQYF. The DNA for the CDR3 is TGTGCCAGCAGCTCGTCCGGGACAGGGGCCCACGAGCAGTACTTC.

The chain has TRBV14 and TRBJ2-7; TRBD1 matches at 8 bases. The CDR3 sequence is 14 residues long. The V gene end was trimmed by 2 bases and the J gene end by 6 bases; junction bases not matched to a gene: 6. Germline loops: CDR1 SGHDN, CDR2 FVKESK. The CDR3 DNA sequence: TGTGCCAGCAGCCAACGGACAGGGTTCAGCGAGCAGTACTTC. It specifies CASSQRTGFSEQYF.

The chain uses TRBV5-1 and TRBJ2-6; TRBD1 matches 9 bases. After removal of 0 bases from V and 3 bases from J, the junction contained 4 bases not matched to a gene. CDR1 and CDR2 from the germline V gene are SGHRS and YFSETQ. The CDR3 sequence is 17 residues long. This chain's CDR3 is CASSLAQGASGANVLTF. The CDR3 nucleotides are TGCGCCAGCAGCTTGGCACAGGGGGCGAGTGGGGCCAACGTCCTGACTTTC.

This clone showed up just a few times. The chain uses TRBV23-1 and TRBJ2-1, with D possibly TRBD2 on 5 matching bases. TRBV23-1 is given ORF status, its function remaining uncertain. V lost 2 bases and J 5 bases, leaving 13 bases between the germline ends. This CDR3 has 15 amino acids. CDR3 sequence (DNA): TGCGCCAGCAGTCAAGCAGCGGCAGCCAACAATGAGCAGTTCTTC. Protein: CASSQAAAANNEQFF.

The CDR3 DNA reads as TGTGCCAGCAGCTCACACGGGGGGACTGAAGCTTTCTTT. Its translation: CASSSHGGTEAFF. This chain connects TRBV7-7 to TRBJ1-1, with a possible D match to TRBD1 (5 bases). V gave up 4 bases and J gave up 5 bases, with 11 bases separating them. CDR3 length: 13 amino acids. Germline V gene sequence: CDR1 SSHAT, CDR2 FNYEAQ (reference sequence).

For the CDR3, the DNA is TGTGCCATCAGTGGACAGGGGGACACTGAAGCTTTCTTT. Residues: CAISGQGDTEAFF. The chain recombines TRBV10-3 with TRBJ1-1; 9 bases match TRBD1. CDR1 and CDR2 from the germline V gene are ENHRY and SYGVKD. The CDR3 totals 13 residues. V gave up 4 bases and J gave up 3 bases; unmatched junction bases: 0.

The chain carries TRBV7-2 and TRBJ2-2, with 9 bases fitting TRBD2. CDR3 length: 17 amino acids. Germline values: CDR1 SGHTA, CDR2 FQGNSA. V was pared by 1 base and J by 5 bases, with 8 bases of the junction left unmatched. DNA for the CDR3: TGTGCCAGCAGCTTAGAGGGACTAGCCGGAGTAACCGGGGAGCTGTTTTTT. Translation: CASSLEGLAGVTGELFF.

This sequence joins TRBV12-3 or TRBV12-4 and TRBJ2-5; D perhaps matches TRBD1 (6 bases). V was cut by 5 bases and J by 5 bases, with 12 bases left in between. The CDR3 length is 13 residues. Here the CDR3 reads CASSTTGPETQYF. The CDR3 DNA is TGTGCCAGCAGTACAACAGGGCCCGAGACCCAGTACTTC.

The chain joins TRBV6-6 to TRBJ1-4; 7 positions agree with TRBD1. Germline CDR1 MNHNY, CDR2 SVGAGI (reference sequence). This CDR3 has 15 residues. V shed 0 bases and J 5 bases; nucleotides not matched to a gene: 3. For the CDR3, the DNA is TGTGCCAGCAGTTACTCCGGGACAGCGAATGAAAAACTGTTTTTT. This translates into CASSYSGTANEKLFF.

The chain links TRBV19 to TRBJ1-5; D not certain. V was clipped by 3 bases and J by 6 bases, with 9 bases between them. CDR1 and CDR2 (germline): LNHDA, SQIVND (reference sequence). This CDR3 is built from 13 residues. The CDR3 protein is CASSISGTQPQHF. In nucleotides, the CDR3 is TGTGCCAGTAGTATTAGTGGTACTCAGCCCCAGCATTTT.

V is TRBV5-1 and J is TRBJ2-3; TRBD2 matches 10 bases. Germline V gives CDR1 SGHRS, CDR2 YFSETQ. With 1 base clipped from V and 7 bases from J, the junction kept 15 bases outside the gene matches. The length of the CDR3 is 18 residues. Here the CDR3 reads CASSLIPSGSTALNTQYF. The CDR3 DNA sequence: TGCGCCAGCAGCTTGATTCCTAGCGGGAGTACTGCTTTGAATACGCAGTATTTT.

The V call is TRBV5-6, the J call TRBJ1-2, with D unresolved. The CDR3 length is 15 residues. Germline V lookup: CDR1 SGHDT, CDR2 YYEEEE. V gave up 6 bases and J gave up 5 bases, with 20 bases separating them. As DNA, the CDR3 is TGTGCCAGCAACCCGGCCCGGGGAACCCTTTATGGCTACACCTTC. Its protein product is CASNPARGTLYGYTF.

This clone occurred once. CDR3 sequence reads: CASSRTSLGEQYF. The CDR3 nucleotides are TGTGCCAGCAGCCGGACTAGCTTGGGGGAGCAGTACTTC. The chain joins TRBV5-6 to TRBJ2-7; 8 bases are shared with TRBD2. The CDR3 extends over 13 amino acids. Germline V gene sequence: CDR1 SGHDT, CDR2 YYEEEE. Germline trimming cut 4 bases from V and 7 bases from J; bases unmatched to any gene: 7.

This sequence joins TRBV27 and TRBJ2-7, with 8 bases matching TRBD2. Germline values: CDR1 MNHEY, CDR2 SMNVEV (reference sequence). The CDR3 contains 14 residues. With 5 bases clipped from V and 5 bases from J, the junction kept 8 bases outside the gene matches. For the CDR3, the DNA is TGTGCCAGCAGTGGAATAGCGGGAACCCACGAGCAGTACTTC. Protein product: CASSGIAGTHEQYF.

A single count supports this clone. The gene calls are TRBV27 and TRBJ1-3, with D unresolved. CDR1 MNHEY and CDR2 SMNVEV come from the germline V gene (reference sequence). The V gene lost 2 bases and the J gene lost 3 bases, with 5 bases spanning the gap. This CDR3 region has 13 residues. The CDR3 DNA follows: TGTGCCAGCAGTTTAACAGTTGGAAACACCATATATTTT. It yields the protein CASSLTVGNTIYF.

V and J are TRBV5-4 and TRBJ2-5; the D gene is possibly TRBD2 (6 bases). V was trimmed by 2 bases and J by 0 bases, leaving 17 bases between them. The germline gives CDR1 SGHNT, CDR2 YYREEE (reference sequence). The CDR3 length is 17 residues. CDR3 coding DNA: TGTGCCAGCAGCTTCCAAGTCAGCGGGCGAGACCAAGAGACCCAGTACTTC. This codes for CASSFQVSGRDQETQYF.